This TCR beta chain was obtained from a study of blood T cell repertoires in COVID-19 (dated by TCRdb to 2018 to 2020). In terms of the full investigation: Samples from collaborators originated in the United States, Italy and Spain and spanned both the acute and convalescent phases of COVID-19. The material from the prospective study consisted of cDNA or gDNA derived from T cells, B-cell-depleted T cells, or PBMCs. A freely available public database, intended as a resource for researchers studying the immune response to SARS-CoV-2, is where the repertoires were released. Sample metadata almost always included a de-identified subject ID, COVID-19 status, age in years and sex. Where available, HLA class I and class II types were taken from metadata supplied by the sample provider and were not determined by assay-based typing. The dataset comprised deeply sampled blood TCRbeta repertoires from subjects exposed to, actively infected with, or recovered from COVID-19. Samples came from the ongoing ImmuneRACE study (first 160 participants) plus 1,254 subjects from 6 global collaborators. What the authors observed across the whole study: Clinical and demographic metadata were provided uncurated, with the amount varying by source and participant.

The collaborating institutions used their own protocols to collect whole blood in K2EDTA tubes. Collaborator samples were shipped for TCRbeta analysis as frozen whole blood, isolated PBMCs, or DNA extracted from either sample type. To note about this clone: The clone's antigen remains unknown. No clone much larger than this one lies a single base away; base qualities are absent.

The immunoSEQ Assay, a bias-controlled multiplex PCR, was used to amplify TCRbeta CDR3 regions from genomic DNA. Per the authors' processing: Within the assay, amplification of reference gene primers was used to estimate how many nucleated cells each sample contained. To quantify the absolute abundance of each unique TCRbeta CDR3 rearrangement, sequence reads were collapsed and filtered. For each sample, productive Simpson clonality was calculated as the square root of Simpson's diversity index over productive rearrangements. TCRdb's version of the immuneACCESS table is confined to in-frame rearrangements and falls short of the full clone set. An unresolved V gene accounts for under half of the shortfall where checked; the remainder is of unknown origin. The V and J calls and clone size are taken from that table; D and trimming were inferred from the DNA. The sample table lists about 270,000 clones, approximately 80% of them with a count of one. The ten largest clones represent around 7.8% of the sample.

Trimming at the junction amounts to 3 bases on V and 1 base on J, and the germline ends lie 9 bases apart. CDR1 and CDR2, looked up from the germline V gene, are ENHRY and SYGVKD. From the cysteine through the phenylalanine, the CDR3 covers 14 amino acids. Just the 42-base CDR3 DNA is kept, in frame starting at base 1. The sequenced material came from peripheral blood. This receptor was identified in a human donor in a cohort sampled during active COVID-19. The chain is made from TRBV10-3 and TRBJ1-1; the D gene is possibly TRBD1, with 5 bases matching. CDR3 reads: CAISDLGANTEAFF. The bases read TGTGCCATCAGTGATCTTGGGGCGAACACTGAAGCTTTCTTT.